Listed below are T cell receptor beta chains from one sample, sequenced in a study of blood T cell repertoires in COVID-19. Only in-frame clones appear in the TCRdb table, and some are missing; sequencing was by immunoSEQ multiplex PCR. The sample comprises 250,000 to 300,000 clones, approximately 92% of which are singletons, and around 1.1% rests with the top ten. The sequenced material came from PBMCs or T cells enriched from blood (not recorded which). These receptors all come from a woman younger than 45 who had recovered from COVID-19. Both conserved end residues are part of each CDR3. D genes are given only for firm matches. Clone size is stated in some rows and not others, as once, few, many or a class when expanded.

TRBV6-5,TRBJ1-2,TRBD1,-,TGTGCCAGCAGTCGGGACAGAAACTATGGCTACACCTTC,CASSRDRNYGYTF
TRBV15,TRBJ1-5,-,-,TGTGCCACCAGCAGAGAGTTAGTCGGTCAGCCCCAGCATTTT,CATSRELVGQPQHF
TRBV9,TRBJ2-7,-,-,TGTGCCAGCAGCGTCAGTTTGGACAGCCACTACGAGCAGTACTTC,CASSVSLDSHYEQYF
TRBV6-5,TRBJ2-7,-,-,TGTGCCAGCTCCAGGGCCACCTACGAGCAGTACTTC,CASSRATYEQYF
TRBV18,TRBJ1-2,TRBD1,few,TGTGCCAGCTCACACGCGACAGGGGATGGCTACACCTTC,CASSHATGDGYTF
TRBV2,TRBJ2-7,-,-,TGTGCCAGTAAACCCGACAGCCCCTACGAGCAGTACTTC,CASKPDSPYEQYF
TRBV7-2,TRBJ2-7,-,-,TGTGCCAGCAGCCCGCGCGCGGCCTACGAGCAGTACTTC,CASSPRAAYEQYF
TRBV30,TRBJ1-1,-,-,TGTGCCTGGAGCCTCCTTAGTATTTGGTTCTTT,CAWSLLSIWFF
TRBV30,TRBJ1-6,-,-,TGTGCCTGGAGTGTAACAGGGTTGGGTTCACCCCTCCACTTT,CAWSVTGLGSPLHF
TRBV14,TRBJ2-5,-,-,TGTGCCAGCAGCCAAGTACTGGGGGCGGCGGAGACCCAGTACTTC,CASSQVLGAAETQYF
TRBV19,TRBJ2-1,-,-,TGTGCCAGTAGTATACGCGGCCTTTCCCAGCAGTTCTTC,CASSIRGLSQQFF
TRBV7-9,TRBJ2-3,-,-,TGTGCCAGCAGCCTCGTCCGGTCCGATACGCAGTATTTT,CASSLVRSDTQYF
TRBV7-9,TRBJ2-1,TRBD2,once,TGTGCCAGCAGCTTGGTAGGGGAGGGGTTCTTC,CASSLVGEGFF
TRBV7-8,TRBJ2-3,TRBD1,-,TGTGCCAGCAGCCGACAGGGCCCCTCCACAGATACGCAGTATTTT,CASSRQGPSTDTQYF
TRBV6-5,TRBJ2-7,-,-,TGTGCCAGCAGTTACTCGCCAGGTACCTACGAGCAGTACTTC,CASSYSPGTYEQYF
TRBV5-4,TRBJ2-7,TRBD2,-,TGTGCCAGCAGCTTAGTAGTTCAGCGGGAGTCCTACGAGCAGTACTTC,CASSLVVQRESYEQYF
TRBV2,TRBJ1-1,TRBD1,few,TGTGCCAGCACGGGGACAGGTGAAGCTTTCTTT,CASTGTGEAFF
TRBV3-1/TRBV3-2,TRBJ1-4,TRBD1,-,TGTGCCAGCAGCCAGAGGACAGGTCGTAATGAAAAACTGTTTTTT,CASSQRTGRNEKLFF
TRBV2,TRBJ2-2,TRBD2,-,TGTGCCAGCAGTGAAAAAGGGACTAGCGGGAGGGCTCCAAACACCGGGGAGCTGTTTTTT,CASSEKGTSGRAPNTGELFF
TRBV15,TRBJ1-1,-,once,TGTGCCACCAGCAGCTCTATAATGAACACTGAAGCTTTCTTT,CATSSSIMNTEAFF
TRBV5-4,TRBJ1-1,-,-,TGTGCCAGCAGCTCCACAGGAGCGAACACTGAAGCTTTCTTT,CASSSTGANTEAFF
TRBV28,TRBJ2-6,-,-,TGTGCCAGCAGTTTTGGTGGGCCTTTAATCTCTGGGGCCAACGTCCTGACTTTC,CASSFGGPLISGANVLTF
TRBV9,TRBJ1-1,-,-,TGTGCCAGCAGCGTAGTGGGACATTCCACTGAAGCTTTCTTT,CASSVVGHSTEAFF
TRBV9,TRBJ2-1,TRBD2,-,TGTGCCAGCAGCACCAGGACTAGCGGGAGACACAATGAGCAGTTCTTC,CASSTRTSGRHNEQFF
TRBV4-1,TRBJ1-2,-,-,TGCGCCAGCAGCCTCAACGGGAACTATGGCTACACCTTC,CASSLNGNYGYTF
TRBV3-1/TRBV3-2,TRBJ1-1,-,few,TGTGCCAGCAGCCAGCGGGGTGCCACTGAAGCTTTCTTT,CASSQRGATEAFF
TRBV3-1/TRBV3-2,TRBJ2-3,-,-,TGTGCCAGCAGCCAAGAACTAGTTGAAGATACGCAGTATTTT,CASSQELVEDTQYF
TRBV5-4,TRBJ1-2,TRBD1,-,TGTGCCAGCAGCTTTCCGGGACAGGGCACCTCTAACTATGGCTACACCTTC,CASSFPGQGTSNYGYTF
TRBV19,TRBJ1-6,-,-,TGTGCCAGTAGTATAGCAGGATCCCATAATTCACCCCTCCACTTT,CASSIAGSHNSPLHF
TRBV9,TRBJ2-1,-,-,TGTGCCAGCAGCGTCAACTTAGCAAGCTCCTACAATGAGCAGTTCTTC,CASSVNLASSYNEQFF
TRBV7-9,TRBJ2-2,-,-,TGTGCCAGCAGCACGCTAGAACTTAGAATATCTACCGGGGAGCTGTTTTTT,CASSTLELRISTGELFF
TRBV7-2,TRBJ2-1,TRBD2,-,TGTGCCAGCAGGCCCCTCCCGGGACTAGACTACAATGAGCAGTTCTTC,CASRPLPGLDYNEQFF
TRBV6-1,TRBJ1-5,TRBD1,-,TGTGCCAGCAGTGAAGCGCGGGGGACAGGGGGTAAGGGCAATCAGCCCCAGCATTTT,CASSEARGTGGKGNQPQHF
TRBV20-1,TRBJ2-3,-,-,TGCAGTGCTCTGGTGGCAGGGCGCGTACATTTT,CSALVAGRVHF
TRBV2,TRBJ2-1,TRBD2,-,TGTGCCAGCAGTGAAGAGAGCGGGAGGTTAGGCAATGAGCAGTTCTTC,CASSEESGRLGNEQFF
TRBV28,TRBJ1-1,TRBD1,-,TGTGCCAGCAGTGGAGAGGGACAGGGGGCGGGGACTGAAGCTTTCTTT,CASSGEGQGAGTEAFF
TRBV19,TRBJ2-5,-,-,TGTGCCAGTAGTACCAGGGAGACCCAGTACTTC,CASSTRETQYF
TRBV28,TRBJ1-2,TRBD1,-,TGTGCCAGCAGTTTAGGCAGGGGGGCCTCCTATGGCTACACCTTC,CASSLGRGASYGYTF
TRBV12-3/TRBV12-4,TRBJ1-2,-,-,TGTGCCAGCAGTTTGGGGCAGAGTGGCTACACCTTC,CASSLGQSGYTF
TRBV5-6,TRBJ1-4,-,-,TGTGCCAGCAGCTTGGCGGGTATAGTACTCGAAAAACTGTTTTTT,CASSLAGIVLEKLFF
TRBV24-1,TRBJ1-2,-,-,TGTGCCACCAGTGATTTTGGCGGGACGGGCTACACCTTC,CATSDFGGTGYTF
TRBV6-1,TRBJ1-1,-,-,TGTGCCAGCAGTGAAGAATGGGGCAGGGGTGTTGAAGCTTTCTTT,CASSEEWGRGVEAFF
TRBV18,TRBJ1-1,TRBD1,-,TGTGCCAGCTCAGAGACAGGGGTGGACACTGAAGCTTTCTTT,CASSETGVDTEAFF
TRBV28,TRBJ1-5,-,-,TGTGCCAGCAGTATCATAACAGGTCCAACCCTAAACCAGCCCCAGCATTTT,CASSIITGPTLNQPQHF
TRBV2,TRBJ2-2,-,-,TGTGCCAGCAGTGAGCAACAGGGATTCGGGGAGCTGTTTTTT,CASSEQQGFGELFF
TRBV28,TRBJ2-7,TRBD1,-,TGTGCCAGCAGTAACTCACTGGGACAGGAAACCTACGAGCAGTACTTC,CASSNSLGQETYEQYF
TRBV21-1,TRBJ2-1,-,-,TGTGCCAGCAGCAAAGCCGGGCTAGCGGGAGGAATCTACAATGAGCAGTTCTTC,CASSKAGLAGGIYNEQFF
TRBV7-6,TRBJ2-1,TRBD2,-,TGTGCCAGCAGTTACTCCGGGACTAGCGGGAGGCATGAGCAGTTCTTC,CASSYSGTSGRHEQFF
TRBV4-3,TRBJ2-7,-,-,TGCGCCAGCAGCCATACTAGCCAGGACGAGCAGTACTTC,CASSHTSQDEQYF
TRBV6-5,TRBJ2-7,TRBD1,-,TGTGCCAGCAGTCCCCGGGACAGGGCCTACGAGCAGTACTTC,CASSPRDRAYEQYF
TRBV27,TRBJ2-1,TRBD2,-,TGTGCCAGCAGTTTATCGACTAGCAGGAACAATGAGCAGTTCTTC,CASSLSTSRNNEQFF
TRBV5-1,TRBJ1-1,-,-,TGCGCCAGCAGGTACAGGGTTTGGGACACTGAAGCTTTCTTT,CASRYRVWDTEAFF
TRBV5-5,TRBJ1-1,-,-,TGTGCCAGCAGCTTGGCGTCAGGTATGTTGGACACTGAAGCTTTCTTT,CASSLASGMLDTEAFF
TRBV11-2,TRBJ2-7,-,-,TGTGCCAGCAGCTTAGTTGATCTGAGCTCCTACGAGCAGTACTTC,CASSLVDLSSYEQYF
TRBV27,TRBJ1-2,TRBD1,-,TGTGCCACCTCCGACAGGGGGCTTAATAACTATGGCTACACCTTC,CATSDRGLNNYGYTF
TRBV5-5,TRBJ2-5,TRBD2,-,TGTGCCAGCAGCATTAGCGGGTTTGAGACCCAGTACTTC,CASSISGFETQYF
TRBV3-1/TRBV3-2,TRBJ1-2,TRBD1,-,TGTGCCAGCAGCCTCGGAGTGTGGACAGGGTCAAGGGGCTACACCTTC,CASSLGVWTGSRGYTF